The rows below give T cell receptor beta chains drawn from one sample of a study of T cells after yellow fever vaccination. TCRdb re-analysed the 5' RACE reads in MiXCR, keeping a single row per CDR3 protein. The sample includes 20,000 to 30,000 distinct CDR3 sequences, approximately 4.8% of them seen just once. Here the sequenced sample was PBMCs, either bulk or a sorted T-cell subset (CD4+, CD8+, memory, or dextramer-sorted; not recorded which), taken on the day of the yellow fever booster vaccination. Every receptor here comes from a man younger than 35 who received the YFV17D yellow fever vaccine. Each CDR3 is given with its conserved first and last residue.

V gene	J gene	CDR3 length	CDR3 protein
TRBV7-9	TRBJ1-2	13	CASSLEQGDGYTF
TRBV7-2	TRBJ2-3	16	CASSPTSGGAPDTQYF
TRBV7-2	TRBJ1-2	14	CASSLNEGAYGYTF
TRBV6-5	TRBJ1-2	13	CASSQTGGYGYTF
TRBV5-5	TRBJ2-3	11	CASSLESGQYF
TRBV9	TRBJ2-3	15	CASSVEAGDGKAQYF
TRBV20-1	TRBJ2-1	12	CSARAGGSRGFF
TRBV10-3	TRBJ2-3	17	CAISEANHRVAWDTQYF
TRBV18	TRBJ1-1	16	CASSPKWTGKNTEAFF
TRBV4-3	TRBJ1-2	14	CASSQVLQGDGYTF
TRBV5-1	TRBJ1-1	16	CASSLGAQGAGTEAFF
TRBV5-1	TRBJ2-3	15	CASSLSGDATDTQYF
TRBV25-1	TRBJ2-2	18	CASSESTGGLLNTGELFF
TRBV9	TRBJ1-1	13	CASSVERSTEAFF
TRBV5-1	TRBJ2-3	15	CASSPGQTSTDTQYF
TRBV5-4	TRBJ2-3	17	CASSRTSGGVLTDTQYF
TRBV4-3	TRBJ2-6	16	CASSQDPGPGANVLTF
TRBV12-3/TRBV12-4	TRBJ2-5	14	CASRTGVVAETQYF
TRBV7-3	TRBJ2-3	13	CASSSGRGDTQYF
TRBV6-6	TRBJ2-7	11	CASSLIYEQYF
TRBV4-1	TRBJ1-2	15	CASSTDRGYYYGYTF
TRBV6-6	TRBJ2-3	12	CASSYEADTQYF
TRBV5-5	TRBJ2-4	16	CASSPRVLLAKNIQYF